This paragraph reports one T cell receptor beta chain. Its antigen remains unidentified. Base qualities are not provided; no much larger clone lies one nucleotide away. As encoded in the germline V gene, CDR1 is LGHNA while CDR2 is YNFKEQ. The trim is 0 bases for V and 1 base for J, with a gap of 16 bases between the germline ends. Including cysteine and phenylalanine, the CDR3 has 18 amino acids. Left in the record is the CDR3 DNA by itself, 54 bases read in frame from the first base. This entry comes from a study of CD8 T cells in Susac syndrome (dated 2019 in TCRdb). Regarding the study in general: Whether CD8+ T cell activation and differentiation in Susac syndrome was antigen driven was tested using repertoire sequencing. The clonality of the CD8+ T cell repertoire was compared across around twelve healthy donors, 14 Susac syndrome patients and under 18 multiple sclerosis patients.

RNA was extracted using the RNeasy kit, and 0.5 to 1 microgram was reverse transcribed with random hexamers. The immunoSEQ multiplex PCR assay, covering 54 Vbeta and 13 Jbeta segments, was used to amplify TCR beta CDR3 regions. PCR amplification bias was corrected using a synthetic template baseline for primer optimization and computational correction. Turning to the authors' computational methods: Reads were annotated to V, D and J genes per IMGT and analyzed with immunoSEQ Analyzer, keeping only productive sequences. Clonality was computed as one minus Shannon entropy normalized by log2 of the number of productive unique sequences. For each patient and control, public and private clones were evaluated among the 100 most prevalent clones. Clones were defined as Susac-specific if absent from the healthy and MS cohorts, from over a thousand published viral clones and from other ImmuneACCESS disease sequences. TCRdb redid the processing of the public reads, applying fastp at Q25 and MiXCR, and retained in-frame beta chains. A single entry per CDR3 protein holds the most common genes and DNA from its merged rows. TCRdb, not the original authors, processed these V and J calls. Counted in this sample were under 550,000 distinct CDR3 sequences; around 83% of them appeared once. About 0.1% of the sample comes from the top ten.

Study-wide findings and limitations: The TCR sequencing and HLA analysis was acknowledged to have included a relatively small number of individuals.

Peripheral blood CD8+ and CD4+ T cells from healthy donors, Susac syndrome patients and multiple sclerosis patients were profiled using high-throughput TCR beta sequencing. Treatment-naive patients with stable or active relapsing-remitting disease fulfilling revised McDonald criteria were used as multiple sclerosis controls. Bulk CD8+ and CD4+ T cells were purified magnetically by negative isolation, whereas CD8+ TEMRA cells were enriched by FACS. Blood was collected in EDTA tubes and processed within 24 hours, with PBMCs isolated through density gradient centrifugation. PBMCs intended for TCR sequencing were frozen in liquid nitrogen and were later thawed in a 37 degrees C water bath. The sorted or isolated CD4+, CD8+ and CD8+ TEMRA cells had a purity of 90% or higher.

This clonotype was sampled from a human donor with multiple sclerosis. The receptor chain draws on TRBV4-2 and TRBJ2-1; a weak D assignment points to TRBD2 (5 bases agree). The sequenced sample was CD8+ T cells from PBMCs. The CDR3 reads CASSQDIPSLGSYNEQFF. The DNA reads TGTGCCAGCAGCCAAGATATCCCTAGCCTAGGATCCTACAATGAGCAGTTCTTC.